Listed below are T cell receptor beta chains from one sample, sequenced in a study of T cells in Graves' hyperthyroidism and ophthalmopathy. TCRdb called the multiplex PCR reads again in MiXCR, with one record for every CDR3 protein. The profile shows around 260,000 distinct CDR3 sequences, around a quarter of them singletons. The sample comprised blood. These receptors were taken from a man aged 35 to 55 with Graves' hyperthyroidism that later progressed to Graves' ophthalmopathy. Both conserved end residues are part of each CDR3. Clone sizes are given selectively: once, few, many, or a class where the clone is expanded.

TRBJ2-4,many,TRBV29-1,CSATLGNIQYF
TRBJ2-5,many,TRBV2,CASSERGQAGEETQYF
TRBJ1-2,many,TRBV11-3,CASSLGDREYGYTF
TRBJ1-5,-,TRBV12-3/TRBV12-4,CASSRTGDQPQHF
TRBJ2-5,-,TRBV20-1,CSARVSGDTMETQYF
TRBJ1-5,-,TRBV5-6,CASNSRGGRINQPQHF
TRBJ2-7,-,TRBV2,CAKSYPGRYEQYF
TRBJ2-6,-,TRBV6-5,CASSYSTHSGANVLTF
TRBJ2-2,many,TRBV6-2/TRBV6-3,CASSYSRRTATGELFF
TRBJ1-2,-,TRBV28,CASSFQANRASGYTF
TRBJ2-7,-,TRBV12-3/TRBV12-4,CASSRDPGLDEQYF
TRBJ1-2,-,TRBV12-3/TRBV12-4,CASSPRDSYGYTF
TRBJ1-1,-,TRBV10-2,CASSLGGTTEAFF
TRBJ2-7,many,TRBV20-1,CSAREGGAEQYF